This passage covers 15 T cell receptor beta chains from one sample sequenced in a study of blood T cells in healthy people across ages. Next came a second PCR, run for roughly 6 to 11 cycles, which used a sample-barcoded 5' primer along with a J-beta primer mix. TCRdb reprocessed the 5' RACE reads with MiXCR, giving one entry per CDR3 protein. The sample lists about 770,000 distinct CDR3 sequences, roughly 44% occurring once. Material: blood. Every receptor here comes from a man aged 55-75 years in good health.

This CDR3 reads CAISESPGRRNSPLHF. The CDR3 DNA is TGTGCCATCAGTGAGTCGCCAGGGAGGCGTAATTCACCCCTCCACTTT. The rearrangement joins TRBV10-3 to TRBJ1-6; TRBD1 might be the D (5 bases). CDR1 is ENHRY and CDR2 is SYGVKD in the germline V gene. Trimming took off 0 bases at V and 6 bases at J, with 12 bases between the two ends. The CDR3 loop spans 16 amino acids.

A few counts support this clonotype. The genes are TRBV29-1 and TRBJ1-1, with D unclear. The CDR3 totals 12 residues. Between the trimmed V and J ends, which lost 6 bases and 1 base, there was a span of 9 bases. The germline V gene has CDR1 SQVTM and CDR2 ANQGSEA. CDR3 DNA sequence: TGCAGCGTACGCGGCCGGAACACTGAAGCTTTCTTT. It translates to CSVRGRNTEAFF. The whole variable domain, remainder taken from reference TRBV29-1 and TRBJ1-1, is SAVISQKPSRDICQRGTSLTIQCQVDSQVTMMFWYRQQPGQSLTLIATANQGSEATYESGFVIDKFPISRPNLTFSTLTVSNMSPEDSSIYLCSVRGRNTEAFFGQGTRLTVV.

The chain recombines TRBV5-6 with TRBJ1-2; 8 bases match TRBD1. This CDR3 comprises 15 residues. The ends lost 3 bases at V and 5 bases at J; junction bases unmatched: 9. Germline assignment: CDR1 SGHDT and CDR2 YYEEEE. DNA for the CDR3: TGTGCCAGCAGCTATAGGACAGGGATGGGGTATGGCTACACCTTC. It yields the protein CASSYRTGMGYGYTF.

V is TRBV15 and J is TRBJ1-2, with 9 bases that match TRBD1. With 0 bases clipped from V and 9 bases from J, the junction kept 11 bases outside the gene matches. This CDR3 region has 16 residues. Germline CDR1 is LNHNV and CDR2 is YYDKDF (reference sequence). As DNA, the CDR3 is TGTGCCACCAGCAGAGATAAGGGACAGGGTTTTAATAGCTACACCTTC. This gives the protein CATSRDKGQGFNSYTF.

The V and J genes are TRBV13 and TRBJ2-7; 7 bases agree with TRBD1. CDR1 is PRHDT and CDR2 is FYEKMQ in the germline V gene (reference sequence). This CDR3 has 15 residues. V was clipped by 5 bases and J by 2 bases; unmatched bases: 9. The CDR3 reads CASSPPDRAPYEQYF. The CDR3 nucleotides read TGTGCCAGCAGCCCGCCCGACAGGGCACCCTACGAGCAGTACTTC.

V and J are TRBV7-9 and TRBJ2-7, with 8 positions matching TRBD1. In germline, CDR1 is SEHNR, CDR2 FQNEAQ (reference sequence). The CDR3 covers 15 residues. Germline trimming cut 4 bases from V and 2 bases from J; bases unmatched to any gene: 7. The CDR3 spells CASSSDRETTYEQYF. DNA of the CDR3: TGTGCCAGCAGCTCGGACAGGGAAACCACCTACGAGCAGTACTTC.

The chain joins TRBV6-2 or TRBV6-3 to TRBJ2-3; the match to TRBD2 covers 11 bases. Germline loops: CDR1 MNHEY, CDR2 SVGEGT. The CDR3 sequence is 14 residues long. V trimming: 8 bases; J trimming: 4 bases; junction bases outside the gene matches: 5. CDR3 sequence (DNA): TGTGCCAGCGGGATGACTAGCGGGGCAGATACGCAGTATTTT. It encodes CASGMTSGADTQYF.

Only a few counts were recorded for this clonotype. The chain links TRBV12-3 or TRBV12-4 to TRBJ1-1; D gene unclear. The CDR3 runs to 15 residues. V was clipped by 7 bases and J by 1 base, with 16 bases between them. CDR3 amino acids: CASTHMLTSNTEAFF. DNA for the CDR3: TGTGCCAGCACCCATATGTTAACCTCGAACACTGAAGCTTTCTTT.

The J gene is TRBJ2-4, the V gene TRBV20-1, with 14 bases that match TRBD2. This CDR3 is built from 16 residues. From germline, CDR1 is DFQATT and CDR2 SNEGSKA (reference sequence). The junction had 6 bases not matched to a gene; V was cut back by 3 bases and J by 5 bases. The CDR3 nucleotides read TGCAGTGCTAGCGCGACTAGCGGGGGGGACCAAAACATTCAGTACTTC. Its protein product is CSASATSGGDQNIQYF.

This rearrangement joins TRBV3-1 to TRBJ2-3; 7 nucleotides align to TRBD2. This CDR3 has 16 amino acids. The V gene end was trimmed by 2 bases and the J gene end by 9 bases; junction bases not matched to a gene: 14. From germline, CDR1 is LGHDT and CDR2 YNNKEL (reference sequence). The chain's CDR3 is CASSQTRTRGLTTQYF. The CDR3 nucleotides read TGTGCCAGCAGCCAAACCCGGACTAGAGGTCTTACCACGCAGTATTTT.

The chain combines TRBV20-1 with TRBJ2-5, with D possibly being TRBD2 (5 bases). CDR1 and CDR2 from the germline V gene are DFQATT and SNEGSKA (reference sequence). Trimming took 4 bases from V and 5 from J, leaving 17 bases between them. The CDR3 length is 14 residues. The DNA for the CDR3 is TGCAGTGCTATTCGCGGTCTAGCTCAGGAGACCCAGTACTTC. It yields the protein CSAIRGLAQETQYF.

For the CDR3, the DNA is TGTGCCAGCAGTAGAACGGGGGGGCCACGATACGAGCAGTACTTC. This translates into CASSRTGGPRYEQYF. The chain is built from TRBV7-2 and TRBJ2-7; 8 positions match TRBD2. The CDR3 sequence is 15 residues long. V was clipped by 6 bases and J by 4 bases; unmatched bases: 11. Germline V CDR1 and CDR2: SGHTA, FQGNSA. Filled out from reference TRBV7-2 and TRBJ2-7, the complete variable domain reads GAGVSQSPSNKVTEKGKDVELRCDPISGHTALYWYRQSLGQGLEFLIYFQGNSAPDKSGLPSDRFSAERTGGSVSTLTIQRTQQEDSAVYLCASSRTGGPRYEQYFGPGTRLTVT.

The genes are TRBV20-1 and TRBJ2-7; D perhaps matches TRBD1 (5 bases). The CDR3 is 12 amino acids. V dropped 4 bases and J dropped 4 bases, with 11 bases sitting between them. Germline lookup yields CDR1 DFQATT and CDR2 SNEGSKA (reference sequence). The CDR3 bases are TGCAGTGCTACGGACACCCTATACGAGCAGTACTTC. Translation: CSATDTLYEQYF.

The chain uses TRBV9 and TRBJ2-3; 7 bases line up with TRBD1. The germline CDR1 and CDR2 sequences are SGDLS and YYNGEE. The CDR3 has 14 residues. The J segment lost 10 bases and the V segment lost 0 bases, leaving 8 bases of the junction unmatched. In DNA, the CDR3 is TGTGCCAGCAGCGTAGCTTGGGGACAGCAGCCGCAGTATTTT. It specifies CASSVAWGQQPQYF.

This clonotype was counted many times. The rearrangement links TRBV29-1 to TRBJ2-5; 7 positions match TRBD2. From germline, CDR1 is SQVTM and CDR2 ANQGSEA. This CDR3 spans 12 amino acids. J gave up 5 bases and V 4 bases, and 4 bases lay outside the gene matches. The CDR3 sequence is CSVGGGLETQYF. The CDR3 coding sequence is TGCAGCGTTGGCGGGGGTTTGGAGACCCAGTACTTC.